What follows are 32 T cell receptor beta chains derived from one specimen sequenced in a study of OX40 agonist ivuxolimab in advanced cancers. Measured with immunoSEQ multiplex PCR; TCRdb has only the in-frame clones, and not every one. In the table there are under 35,000 clones, less than 90% of which are singletons. The source material was CD4+ or CD8+ T cells sorted from blood, sampled in a trial of the OX40 agonist ivuxolimab. All receptors derive from an adult with an advanced solid tumor such as melanoma, head and neck, liver or kidney cancer.

This chain links TRBV11-2 with TRBJ2-3, with D maybe TRBD2 (5 bases). With 5 bases removed from V and 2 bases from J, the gap between germline ends came to 11 bases. Germline CDR1 SGHAT, CDR2 FQNNGV. The CDR3 consists of 14 residues. CDR3 bases: TGTGCCAGCAGCCGCAGCGGAGACACAGATACGCAGTATTTT. Amino acid sequence: CASSRSGDTDTQYF.

The chain employs TRBV9 and TRBJ2-7; D is unclear. This CDR3 contains 12 residues. Trimming took off 3 bases at V and 5 bases at J, with 9 bases between the two ends. Germline V gives CDR1 SGDLS, CDR2 YYNGEE. The CDR3 reads CASSGVEDEQYF. The CDR3 region has the DNA TGTGCCAGCAGCGGGGTCGAGGACGAGCAGTACTTC. Looking up the rest from reference TRBV9 and TRBJ2-7 gives the full variable domain: DSGVTQTPKHLITATGQRVTLRCSPRSGDLSVYWYQQSLDQGLQFLIQYYNGEERAKGNILERFSAQQFPDLHSELNLSSLELGDSALYFCASSGVEDEQYFGPGTRLTVT.

The genes are TRBV2 and TRBJ2-7, with D possibly matching TRBD1 (6 bases). The CDR3 spans 14 residues. From germline, CDR1 is SNHLY and CDR2 FYNNEI. The ends were cut back, 10 bases at V and 6 bases at J, with 22 bases in the middle. CDR3 nucleotide sequence: TGTGCCATTGCCCAGACAGGCCCCACGGCCGAGCAGTACTTC. Its translation is CAIAQTGPTAEQYF.

The chain combines TRBV18 with TRBJ2-2; no definite D call. The CDR3 loop spans 13 amino acids. V gave up 3 bases and J gave up 5 bases, with 7 bases separating them. Germline lookup yields CDR1 KGHSH and CDR2 LQKENI. Here the CDR3 DNA reads TGTGCCAGCTCACCTTCTGGAACCGGGGAGCTGTTTTTT. Protein product: CASSPSGTGELFF.

This clone has just a few counts. CDR3 sequence reads: CASSLTLNQPQHF. CDR3 DNA sequence: TGTGCCAGCAGTTTGACCCTCAATCAGCCCCAGCATTTT. The rearrangement joins TRBV7-9 to TRBJ1-5; D gene unclear. The length of the CDR3 is 13 residues. V was trimmed by 6 bases and J by 3 bases, leaving 9 bases between them. From germline, CDR1 is SEHNR and CDR2 FQNEAQ (reference sequence).

This clone was recorded only once. The V and J genes are TRBV27 and TRBJ1-2; 8 nucleotides line up with TRBD1. The CDR3 is 12 residues long. V dropped 8 bases and J dropped 5; count of bases not matched to a gene: 4. Germline V gene sequence: CDR1 MNHEY, CDR2 SMNVEV (reference sequence). The CDR3 loop is CASRDRGYGYTF. The CDR3 nucleotides read TGTGCCAGCCGCGACAGGGGATATGGCTACACCTTC.

For this clone: Other DNA sequences within the sample encode an identical CDR3. The genes are TRBV7-9 and TRBJ1-3; D unclear. Germline V CDR1 and CDR2: SEHNR, FQNEAQ (reference sequence). There are 17 residues in the CDR3. V dropped 5 bases and J dropped 0 bases, with 17 bases sitting between them. The CDR3 spells CASSLLQLSGSGNTIYF. The CDR3, as DNA: TGTGCCAGCAGCCTATTGCAGCTATCGGGCTCTGGAAACACCATATATTTT.

In regard to this clone: Other DNA sequences of this sample code for an identical CDR3. This sequence joins TRBV27 and TRBJ1-1; D unclear. The CDR3 is 15 amino acids. Germline CDR1 and CDR2: MNHEY and SMNVEV (reference sequence). With 2 bases removed from V and 0 bases from J, the gap between germline ends came to 10 bases. CDR3 nucleotides: TGTGCCAGCAGTTTAGCGGGAGGGTTGAACACTGAAGCTTTCTTT. Translation: CASSLAGGLNTEAFF.

The rearrangement links TRBV28 to TRBJ2-7; 10 bases are shared with TRBD1. The V gene end was trimmed by 2 bases and the J gene end by 2 bases; junction bases not matched to a gene: 6. The CDR3 is 16 amino acids. CDR1 MDHEN and CDR2 SYDVKM come from the germline V gene. The CDR3 nucleotides read TGTGCCAGCAGTTTAGAGCCCGGACAGGGGGCCTACGAGCAGTACTTC. It codes for CASSLEPGQGAYEQYF.

The rearrangement uses TRBV6-1 and TRBJ2-7; 8 bases line up with TRBD2. The trim removed 5 bases at V and 2 bases at J, leaving 5 bases unmatched. This CDR3 is built from 14 residues. CDR1 and CDR2 (germline): MNHNS, SASEGT. CDR3 nucleotides: TGTGCCAGCAGTTGGCGCGGGGGGACCTACGAGCAGTACTTC. Residues: CASSWRGGTYEQYF.

The V and J genes are TRBV4-2 and TRBJ2-1; perhaps TRBD2 as D (5 bases). V was shortened by 0 bases and J by 9 bases, with 12 bases between the two germline ends. CDR1 is LGHNA, CDR2 YNFKEQ, per germline. The CDR3 contains 14 residues. In DNA form, the CDR3 reads TGTGCCAGCAGCCAAGATGGTCCGGGAACTGAGCAGTTCTTC. Protein sequence: CASSQDGPGTEQFF.

This clone has only one observation. In DNA, the CDR3 is TGTGCCAGCAGCTTAGCGAGGGGGGCCCACGAAGCTTTCTTT. Residues: CASSLARGAHEAFF. This chain joins TRBV7-8 and TRBJ1-1, with D possibly being TRBD1 (6 bases). With 0 bases removed from V and 8 bases from J, the gap between germline ends came to 13 bases. Germline loops: CDR1 SGHVS, CDR2 FQNEAQ. This CDR3 is built from 14 residues.

V is TRBV7-9 and J is TRBJ2-7; D not certain. V was pared by 1 base and J by 2 bases, with 12 bases between. This CDR3 is built from 15 residues. Germline V gene lookup returns CDR1 SEHNR and CDR2 FQNEAQ (reference sequence). CDR3 bases: TGTGCCAGCAGCTTAGTTCAAGACTTAGCCTACGAGCAGTACTTC. It codes for CASSLVQDLAYEQYF.

The table lists this clone with a few counts. The V gene is TRBV7-9, the J gene TRBJ1-4, with D unresolved. This CDR3 contains 16 residues. V lost 0 bases and J lost 8, with 16 bases in between. CDR1 SEHNR and CDR2 FQNEAQ come from the germline V gene (reference sequence). The CDR3 nucleotides read TGTGCCAGCAGCTTAGCTCGGCAGCCAGCAAGGGAAAAACTGTTTTTT. This sequence encodes CASSLARQPAREKLFF.

The table lists this clone with a count of one. CDR3 bases: TGTGCCAGTAGTATTAGTGGGAGGGTTGCCTACAATGAGCAGTTCTTC. It encodes CASSISGRVAYNEQFF. This chain links TRBV19 with TRBJ2-1; 7 nucleotides match TRBD2. The CDR3 extends over 16 amino acids. The germline V gene encodes CDR1 LNHDA and CDR2 SQIVND (reference sequence). Trimming at V came to 3 bases and at J to 2 bases, leaving 7 bases not matched to a gene.

The rearrangement uses TRBV11-2 and TRBJ1-5; D gene unclear. This CDR3 contains 14 residues. Germline-derived CDR1 and CDR2 are SGHAT and FQNNGV. V lost 3 bases to trimming and J lost 4 bases, with 10 bases between them. CDR3 region: CASSFPGRNQPQHF. The DNA of the CDR3 is TGTGCCAGCAGCTTCCCCGGAAGGAATCAGCCCCAGCATTTT.

The V gene is TRBV7-2, the J gene TRBJ2-7; D gene ambiguous. CDR1 SGHTA and CDR2 FQGNSA come from the germline V gene. Trimming took off 4 bases at V and 4 bases at J, with 11 bases between the two ends. This CDR3 contains 13 residues. The CDR3 coding sequence is TGTGCCAGCAGCTCGATGGGTGCTTACGAGCAGTACTTC. This gives the protein CASSSMGAYEQYF.

This clone was detected only once. The gene calls are TRBV27 and TRBJ1-4; D is undetermined. The CDR3 has 12 residues. CDR1 MNHEY and CDR2 SMNVEV come from the germline V gene (reference sequence). The germline V and J ends were trimmed by 3 bases and 14 bases, with 13 bases remaining between them. CDR3 bases: TGTGCCAGCAGTTTTACGGGAGGAGGTCTGTTTTTT. This sequence encodes CASSFTGGGLFF.

The chain combines TRBV6-5 with TRBJ1-6; D remains unclear. V lost 2 bases, J lost 6 bases, and 11 bases lay in between. Looked up from germline, CDR1 is MNHEY and CDR2 is SVGAGI. This CDR3 has 15 amino acids. The CDR3 loop reads CASSYLVSSNSPLHF. CDR3 nucleotide sequence: TGTGCCAGCAGTTACCTGGTCAGTTCTAATTCACCCCTCCACTTT.

This clone was recorded only once. The chain uses TRBV6-5 and TRBJ1-2, with a tentative D call TRBD1 (6 bases). Trimming removed 1 base from V and 4 bases from J, with 13 bases in between. CDR1 and CDR2 (germline): MNHEY, SVGAGI. This CDR3 has 15 residues. The CDR3, as DNA: TGTGCCAGCAGTTACTACTTCGGGGGGCCCTATGGCTACACCTTC. Protein sequence: CASSYYFGGPYGYTF.

V usage is TRBV6-1 and J usage is TRBJ1-2; D is undetermined. The CDR3 covers 15 residues. Germline-derived CDR1 and CDR2 are MNHNS and SASEGT. The V and J ends lost 1 base and 4 bases respectively, with 13 bases between them. The CDR3 DNA reads as TGTGCCAGCAGTGAAGGGCGTGAATGGGGCTATGGCTACACCTTC. Protein sequence: CASSEGREWGYGYTF.

The chain recombines TRBV5-1 with TRBJ2-7, with 7 bases lining up with TRBD2. Germline CDR1 reads SGHRS; CDR2 reads YFSETQ. V lost 0 bases to trimming and J lost 3 bases; unmatched junction nucleotides: 3. The CDR3 runs 14 residues. The CDR3 spells CASSLESGVYEQYF. CDR3 bases: TGCGCCAGCAGCTTGGAGAGCGGGGTCTACGAGCAGTACTTC.

V usage is TRBV2 and J usage is TRBJ2-1; 8 nucleotides agree with TRBD2. The germline V gene has CDR1 SNHLY and CDR2 FYNNEI. V trimming: 4 bases; J trimming: 9 bases; junction bases outside the gene matches: 5. This CDR3 has 13 residues. For the CDR3, the DNA is TGTGCCAGCAGTGGGGGCGGGGGGCCTGAGCAGTTCTTC. Translating gives CASSGGGGPEQFF.

This rearrangement joins TRBV7-9 to TRBJ1-5, with D uncertain. Germline loops: CDR1 SEHNR, CDR2 FQNEAQ (reference sequence). The CDR3 spans 14 residues. V was shortened by 8 bases and J by 0 bases, with 11 bases between the two germline ends. DNA of the CDR3: TGTGCCAGCGGTATCGGCAATAGCAATCAGCCCCAGCATTTT. This gives the protein CASGIGNSNQPQHF.

This chain uses TRBV5-6 with TRBJ2-1; 9 nucleotides line up with TRBD2. V shed 1 base, J shed 7 bases, and the junction held 9 bases outside the gene matches. The CDR3 totals 16 residues. Germline values: CDR1 SGHDT, CDR2 YYEEEE. In DNA form, the CDR3 reads TGTGCCAGCAGCTTGCTGAGTAGCGGGGGAGGGAATGAGCAGTTCTTC. It specifies CASSLLSSGGGNEQFF.

A single count supports this clone. The chain recombines TRBV13 with TRBJ1-2; no firm D call. V lost 5 bases, J lost 0 bases, and 13 bases lay in between. The CDR3 sequence is 15 residues long. Germline values: CDR1 PRHDT, CDR2 FYEKMQ (reference sequence). CDR3 sequence reads: CASSPWAQANYGYTF. CDR3 nucleotide sequence: TGTGCCAGCAGCCCCTGGGCACAAGCTAACTATGGCTACACCTTC.

The chain employs TRBV27 and TRBJ2-5; D possibly uses TRBD1 or TRBD2 (5 bases each). The germline V and J ends were trimmed by 5 bases and 1 base, with 23 bases remaining between them. The CDR3 is 18 amino acids. Germline loops: CDR1 MNHEY, CDR2 SMNVEV (reference sequence). The CDR3 sequence: CASSRPESGAPLQETQYF. CDR3 nucleotide sequence: TGTGCCAGCAGTAGACCAGAATCCGGGGCACCCCTCCAAGAGACCCAGTACTTC.

The rearrangement uses TRBV5-4 and TRBJ1-1; D not resolved. This CDR3 contains 15 residues. CDR1 is SGHNT and CDR2 is YYREEE in the germline V gene (reference sequence). Trimming stripped 4 bases from V and 0 bases from J, with 13 bases between. CDR3 protein: CASSDGRALNTEAFF. The CDR3 bases are TGTGCCAGCAGCGATGGACGGGCTTTGAACACTGAAGCTTTCTTT.

The chain uses TRBV6-4 and TRBJ2-1, with a weak D call TRBD2 (5 bases). Germline values: CDR1 MRHNA, CDR2 SNTAGT. V was clipped by 3 bases and J by 6 bases, with 15 bases between them. CDR3 size: 15 residues. The CDR3 spells CASSDSGNPGNEQFF. In nucleotides, the CDR3 is TGTGCCAGCAGTGATTCCGGGAACCCAGGCAATGAGCAGTTCTTC.

This clone was seen a few times. For the CDR3, the DNA is TGTGCCAGCAGACCAGCGGACTATCACACTAGCACAGATACGCAGTATTTT. It encodes CASRPADYHTSTDTQYF. The V call is TRBV28, the J call TRBJ2-3; possible D gene TRBD2, 6 bases. From germline, CDR1 is MDHEN and CDR2 SYDVKM. The CDR3 is 17 amino acids. The V and J ends lost 6 bases and 0 bases respectively, with 19 bases between them.

This clone was observed a single time. The J gene is TRBJ2-7, the V gene TRBV27; D is perhaps TRBD2 (6 bases). CDR1 and CDR2 from the germline V gene are MNHEY and SMNVEV (reference sequence). The CDR3 has 12 amino acids. Trimming removed 10 bases from V and 1 base from J, with 11 bases in between. DNA for the CDR3: TGTGCCACCTGGGACTTTTCCTACGAGCAGTACTTC. Protein sequence: CATWDFSYEQYF.

This sequence joins TRBV28 and TRBJ2-5; TRBD2 matches at 7 bases. This CDR3 contains 16 residues. The V segment lost 5 bases and the J segment 2 bases; nucleotides outside the gene matches: 11. CDR1 is MDHEN and CDR2 is SYDVKM in the germline V gene. In nucleotides, the CDR3 is TGTGCCAGCAGTCGCAGCGGGGTCGTAGGGCAAGAGACCCAGTACTTC. The encoded protein is CASSRSGVVGQETQYF.